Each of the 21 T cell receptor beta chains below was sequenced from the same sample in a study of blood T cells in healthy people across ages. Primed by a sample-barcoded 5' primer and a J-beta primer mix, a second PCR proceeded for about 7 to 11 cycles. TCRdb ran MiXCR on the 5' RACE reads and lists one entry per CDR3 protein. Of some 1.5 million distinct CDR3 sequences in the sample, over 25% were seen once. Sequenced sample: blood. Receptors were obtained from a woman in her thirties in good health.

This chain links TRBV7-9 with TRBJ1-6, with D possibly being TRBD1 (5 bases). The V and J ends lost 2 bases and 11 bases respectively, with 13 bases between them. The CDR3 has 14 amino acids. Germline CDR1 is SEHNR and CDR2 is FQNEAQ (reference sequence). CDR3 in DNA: TGTGCCAGCAGCTTACAAGGGACCTCAACACCCCTCCACTTT. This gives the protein CASSLQGTSTPLHF.

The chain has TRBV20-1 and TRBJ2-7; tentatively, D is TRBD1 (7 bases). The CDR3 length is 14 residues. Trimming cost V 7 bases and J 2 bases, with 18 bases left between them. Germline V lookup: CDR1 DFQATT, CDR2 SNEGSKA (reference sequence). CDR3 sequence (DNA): TGCAGTGTCGAGACAGGGACGGGGGCCTACGAGCAGTACTTC. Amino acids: CSVETGTGAYEQYF.

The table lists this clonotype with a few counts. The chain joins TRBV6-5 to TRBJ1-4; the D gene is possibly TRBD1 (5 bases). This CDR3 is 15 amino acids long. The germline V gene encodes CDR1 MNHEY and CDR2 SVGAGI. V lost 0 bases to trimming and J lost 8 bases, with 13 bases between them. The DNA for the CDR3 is TGTGCCAGCAGTTACTCTCCCCTGGGACGCGAAAAACTGTTTTTT. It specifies CASSYSPLGREKLFF.

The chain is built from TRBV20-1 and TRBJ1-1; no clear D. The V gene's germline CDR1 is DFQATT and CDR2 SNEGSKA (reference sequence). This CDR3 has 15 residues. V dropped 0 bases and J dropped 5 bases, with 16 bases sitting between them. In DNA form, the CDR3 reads TGCAGTGCTAGAGATCAGAGGGTGGGAGGAACTGAAGCTTTCTTT. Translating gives CSARDQRVGGTEAFF.

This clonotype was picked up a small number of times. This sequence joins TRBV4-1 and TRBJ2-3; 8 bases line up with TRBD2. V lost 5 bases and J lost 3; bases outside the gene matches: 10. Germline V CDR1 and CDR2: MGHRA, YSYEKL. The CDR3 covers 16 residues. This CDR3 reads CASSNTAGDGTDTQYF. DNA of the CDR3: TGCGCCAGCAGCAATACAGCGGGAGACGGGACAGATACGCAGTATTTT.

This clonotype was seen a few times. CDR3 nucleotide sequence: TGTGCCAGCAGCTTAGAGGTCAGCAAAGAGACCCAGTACTTC. Protein: CASSLEVSKETQYF. The gene calls are TRBV11-2 and TRBJ2-5; D is undetermined. The CDR3 spans 14 residues. The germline CDR1 and CDR2 sequences are SGHAT and FQNNGV. Trimming stripped 0 bases from V and 3 bases from J, with 8 bases between.

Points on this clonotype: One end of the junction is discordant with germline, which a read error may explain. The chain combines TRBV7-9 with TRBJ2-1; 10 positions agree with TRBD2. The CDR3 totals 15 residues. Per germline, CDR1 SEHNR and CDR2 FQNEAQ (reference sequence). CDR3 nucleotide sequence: TGTGCCAGCAGGCCGAGCGGGAGGGGCTACAATGAGCGGTTCTTC. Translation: CASRPSGRGYNERFF.

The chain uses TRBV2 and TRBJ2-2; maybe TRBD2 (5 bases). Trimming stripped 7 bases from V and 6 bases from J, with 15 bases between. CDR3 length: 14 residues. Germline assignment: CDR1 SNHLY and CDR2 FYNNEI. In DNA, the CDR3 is TGTGCCAGCACCGAGAGGACTGGCCCCGGGGAGCTGTTTTTT. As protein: CASTERTGPGELFF.

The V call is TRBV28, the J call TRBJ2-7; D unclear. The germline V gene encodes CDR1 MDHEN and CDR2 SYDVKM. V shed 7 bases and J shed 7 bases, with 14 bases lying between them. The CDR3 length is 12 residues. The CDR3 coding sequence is TGTGCCAGCATAGGTGATCGCTGGGAGCAGTACTTC. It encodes CASIGDRWEQYF. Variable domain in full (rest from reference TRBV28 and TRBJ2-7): DVKVTQSSRYLVKRTGEKVFLECVQDMDHENMFWYRQDPGLGLRLIYFSYDVKMKEKGDIPEGYSVSREKKERFSLILESASTNQTSMYLCASIGDRWEQYFGPGTRLTVT.

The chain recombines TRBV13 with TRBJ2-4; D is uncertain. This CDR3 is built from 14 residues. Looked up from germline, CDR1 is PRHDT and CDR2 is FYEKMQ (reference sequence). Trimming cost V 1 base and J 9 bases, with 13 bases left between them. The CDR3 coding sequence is TGTGCCAGCAGCTTAGTGGGGATGGGCAGCATTCAGTACTTC. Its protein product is CASSLVGMGSIQYF.

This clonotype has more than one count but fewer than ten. The CDR3 loop is CASSKEDTQYF. DNA of the CDR3: TGTGCCAGCTCTAAGGAAGATACGCAGTATTTT. The V and J genes are TRBV3-1 and TRBJ2-3, with D hard to call. Trimming pared 8 bases from V and 5 bases from J, leaving 8 bases between. The germline gives CDR1 LGHDT, CDR2 YNNKEL (reference sequence). The CDR3 is 11 amino acids.

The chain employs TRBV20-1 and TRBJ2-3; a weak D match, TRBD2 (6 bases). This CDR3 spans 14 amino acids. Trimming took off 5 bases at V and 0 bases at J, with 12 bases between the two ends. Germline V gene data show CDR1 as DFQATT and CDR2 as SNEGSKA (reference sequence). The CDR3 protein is CSASDGGSTDTQYF. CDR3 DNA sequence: TGCAGTGCTTCCGACGGGGGAAGCACAGATACGCAGTATTTT.

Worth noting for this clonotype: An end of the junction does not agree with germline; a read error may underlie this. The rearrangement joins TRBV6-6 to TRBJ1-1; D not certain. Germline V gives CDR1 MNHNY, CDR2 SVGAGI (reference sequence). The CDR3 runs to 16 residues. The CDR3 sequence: CAGSYSRMGWNTEAFF. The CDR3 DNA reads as TGTGCCGGCAGTTACTCGAGGATGGGATGGAACACTGAAGCTTTCTTT.

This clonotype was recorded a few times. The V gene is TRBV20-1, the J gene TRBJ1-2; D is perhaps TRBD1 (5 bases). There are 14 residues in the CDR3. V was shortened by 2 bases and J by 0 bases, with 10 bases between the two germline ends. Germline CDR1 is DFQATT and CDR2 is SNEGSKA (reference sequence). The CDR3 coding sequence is TGCAGTGCTAGACGTGGGGGTTCTAACTATGGCTACACCTTC. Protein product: CSARRGGSNYGYTF.

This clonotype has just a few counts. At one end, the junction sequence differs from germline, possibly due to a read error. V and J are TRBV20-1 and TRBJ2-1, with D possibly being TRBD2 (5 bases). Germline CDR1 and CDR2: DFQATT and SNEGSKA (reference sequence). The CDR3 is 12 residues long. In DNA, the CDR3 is TGTAGTGCTAGACAACTAGGAGGTGAGCAGTTCTTC. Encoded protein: CSARQLGGEQFF.

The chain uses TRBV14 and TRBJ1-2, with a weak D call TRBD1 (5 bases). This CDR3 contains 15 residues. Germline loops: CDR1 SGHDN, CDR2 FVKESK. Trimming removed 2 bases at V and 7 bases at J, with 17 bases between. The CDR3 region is CASSQKGVRTFGYTF. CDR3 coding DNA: TGTGCCAGCAGCCAAAAAGGGGTCCGGACATTTGGCTACACCTTC.

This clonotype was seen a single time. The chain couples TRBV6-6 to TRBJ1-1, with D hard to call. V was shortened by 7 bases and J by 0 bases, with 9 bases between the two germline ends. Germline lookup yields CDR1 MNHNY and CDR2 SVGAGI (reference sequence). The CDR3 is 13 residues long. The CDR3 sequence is CASKERLNTEAFF. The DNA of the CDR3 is TGTGCCAGCAAAGAAAGACTGAACACTGAAGCTTTCTTT.

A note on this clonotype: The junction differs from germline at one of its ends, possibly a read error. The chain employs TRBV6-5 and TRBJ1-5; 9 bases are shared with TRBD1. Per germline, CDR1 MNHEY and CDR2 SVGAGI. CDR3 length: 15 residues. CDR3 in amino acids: CASSRGTGSNQPQHF. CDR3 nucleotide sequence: TGTGCCAGCAGTAGAGGGACAGGGTCAAATCAACCCCAGCATTTT.

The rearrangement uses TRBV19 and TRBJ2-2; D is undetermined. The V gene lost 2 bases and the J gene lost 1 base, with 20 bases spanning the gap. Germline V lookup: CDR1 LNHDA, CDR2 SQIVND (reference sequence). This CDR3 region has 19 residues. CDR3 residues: CASSISSVSRTGNTGELFF. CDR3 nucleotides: TGTGCCAGTAGTATAAGTTCCGTCTCTCGGACGGGGAACACCGGGGAGCTGTTTTTT.

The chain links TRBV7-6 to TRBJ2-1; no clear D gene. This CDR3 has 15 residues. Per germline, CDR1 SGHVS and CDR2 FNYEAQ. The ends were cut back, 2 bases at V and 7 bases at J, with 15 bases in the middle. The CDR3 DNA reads TGTGCCAGCAGCTTAACAGAAACCACTCTAAATGAGCAGTTCTTC. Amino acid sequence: CASSLTETTLNEQFF.

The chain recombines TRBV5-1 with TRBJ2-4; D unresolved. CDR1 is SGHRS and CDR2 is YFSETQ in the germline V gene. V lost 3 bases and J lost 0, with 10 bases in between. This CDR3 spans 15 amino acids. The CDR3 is CASSSESLAKNIQYF. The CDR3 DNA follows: TGCGCCAGCAGCTCCGAATCGCTAGCCAAAAACATTCAGTACTTC.